This TCR beta chain is drawn from a study of T-cell reconstitution after alpha-beta-depleted transplantation in children. CDR1 and CDR2 (germline): SGHDT, YYEEEE. This CDR3 is built from 14 residues. Trimming took 6 bases from V and 6 from J, leaving 18 bases between them. This clonotype was recorded a few times. Antigen: not known. Study conclusions and caveats: Elevated TCRbeta diversity at day 60 was traced, in some patients, to surviving recipient T cells and thymic progenitors.

Molecular barcoding with unique molecular identifiers was used for the TCRbeta library. TCRdb fed the PCR reads into MiXCR, producing one record per CDR3 protein. This table holds some 450,000 distinct CDR3 sequences, 43% found once. The sample consisted of PBMCs, taken before TCRalphabeta/CD19-depleted stem cell transplant. The TCR was taken from a girl aged 2-10 years with aplastic anemia, due to receive a stem cell transplant. This chain connects TRBV5-6 to TRBJ1-1; no clear D gene. The CDR3 DNA reads TGTGCCAGCACCCCTGCGGGGAGGAGGCCTGAAGCTTTCTTT. Translated, it gives CASTPAGRRPEAFF.